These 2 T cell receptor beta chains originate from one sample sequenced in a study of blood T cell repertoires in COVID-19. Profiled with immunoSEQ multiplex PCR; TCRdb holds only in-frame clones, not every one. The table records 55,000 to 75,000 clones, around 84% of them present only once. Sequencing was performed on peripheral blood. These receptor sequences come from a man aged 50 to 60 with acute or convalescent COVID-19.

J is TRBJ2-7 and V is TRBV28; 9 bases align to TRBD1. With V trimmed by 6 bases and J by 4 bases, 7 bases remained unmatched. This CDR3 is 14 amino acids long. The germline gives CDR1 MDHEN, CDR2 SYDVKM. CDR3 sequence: CASREDRGFYEQYF. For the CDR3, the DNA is TGTGCCAGCAGGGAGGACAGGGGTTTTTACGAGCAGTACTTC.

This CDR3 reads CASSRRFPTGGSITEAFF. In DNA form, the CDR3 reads TGTGCCAGCAGCAGGCGGTTTCCGACAGGGGGTTCGATCACTGAAGCTTTCTTT. This rearrangement joins TRBV27 to TRBJ1-1; 9 bases agree with TRBD1. CDR1 and CDR2 (germline): MNHEY, SMNVEV (reference sequence). CDR3 length equals 18 residues. The V and J ends lost 6 bases and 4 bases, in that order; junction bases with no gene match: 18.